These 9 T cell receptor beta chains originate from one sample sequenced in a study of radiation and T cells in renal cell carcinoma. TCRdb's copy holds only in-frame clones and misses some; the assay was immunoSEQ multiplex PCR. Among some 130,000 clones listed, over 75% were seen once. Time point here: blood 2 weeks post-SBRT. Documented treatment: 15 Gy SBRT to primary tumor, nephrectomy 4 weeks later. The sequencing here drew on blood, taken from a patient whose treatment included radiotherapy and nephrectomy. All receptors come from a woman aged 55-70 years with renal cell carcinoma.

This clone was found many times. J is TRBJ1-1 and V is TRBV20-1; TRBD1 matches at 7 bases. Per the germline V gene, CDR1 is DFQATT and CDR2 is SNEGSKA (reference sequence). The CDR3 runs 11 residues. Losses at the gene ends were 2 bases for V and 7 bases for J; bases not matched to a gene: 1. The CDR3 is CSARRDSEAFF. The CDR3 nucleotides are TGCAGTGCTAGACGGGACAGTGAAGCTTTCTTT.

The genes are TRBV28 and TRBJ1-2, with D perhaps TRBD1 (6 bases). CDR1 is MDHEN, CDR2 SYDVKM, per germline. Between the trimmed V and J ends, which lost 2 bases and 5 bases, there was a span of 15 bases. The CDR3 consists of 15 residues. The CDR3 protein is CASSLLGALGYGYTF. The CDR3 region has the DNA TGTGCCAGCAGTTTACTGGGGGCGTTGGGATATGGCTACACCTTC.

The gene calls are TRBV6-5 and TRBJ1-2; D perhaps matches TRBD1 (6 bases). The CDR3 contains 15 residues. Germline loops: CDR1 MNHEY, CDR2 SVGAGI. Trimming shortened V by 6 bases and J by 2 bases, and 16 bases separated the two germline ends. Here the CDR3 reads CASSLGTMQNYGYTF. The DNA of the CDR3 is TGTGCCAGCAGCCTCGGGACAATGCAGAACTATGGCTACACCTTC.

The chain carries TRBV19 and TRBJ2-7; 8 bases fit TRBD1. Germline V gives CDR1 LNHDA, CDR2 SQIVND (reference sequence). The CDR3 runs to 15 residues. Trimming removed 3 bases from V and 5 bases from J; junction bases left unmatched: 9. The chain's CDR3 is CASSIGQTGVDEQYF. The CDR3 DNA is TGTGCCAGTAGTATCGGGCAGACAGGGGTGGACGAGCAGTACTTC.

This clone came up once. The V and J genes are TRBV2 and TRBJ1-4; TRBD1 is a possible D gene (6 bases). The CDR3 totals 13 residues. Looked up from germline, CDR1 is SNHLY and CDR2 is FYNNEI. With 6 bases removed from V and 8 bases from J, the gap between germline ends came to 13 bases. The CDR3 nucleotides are TGTGCCAGCAGGGACAGCAGGCAGGAAAAACTGTTTTTT. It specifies CASRDSRQEKLFF.

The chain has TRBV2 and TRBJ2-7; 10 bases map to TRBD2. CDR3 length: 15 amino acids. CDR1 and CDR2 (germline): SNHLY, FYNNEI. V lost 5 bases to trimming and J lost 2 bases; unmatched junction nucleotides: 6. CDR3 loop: CASSKQAGGAYEQYF. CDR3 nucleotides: TGTGCCAGCAGTAAGCAAGCGGGGGGGGCCTACGAGCAGTACTTC. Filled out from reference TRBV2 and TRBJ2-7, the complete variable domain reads EPEVTQTPSHQVTQMGQEVILRCVPISNHLYFYWYRQILGQKVEFLVSFYNNEISEKSEIFDDQFSVERPDGSNFTLKIRSTKLEDSAMYFCASSKQAGGAYEQYFGPGTRLTVT.

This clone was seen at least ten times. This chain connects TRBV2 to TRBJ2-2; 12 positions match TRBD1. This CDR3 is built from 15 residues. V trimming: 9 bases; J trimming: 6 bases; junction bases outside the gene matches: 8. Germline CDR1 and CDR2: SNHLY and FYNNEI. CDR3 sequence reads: CASETGTGGPGELFF. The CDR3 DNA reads TGTGCCAGTGAAACCGGGACAGGGGGCCCCGGGGAGCTGTTTTTT.

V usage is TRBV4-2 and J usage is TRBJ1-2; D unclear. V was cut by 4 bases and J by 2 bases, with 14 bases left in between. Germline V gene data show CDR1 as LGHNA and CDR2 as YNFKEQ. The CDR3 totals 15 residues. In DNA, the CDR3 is TGTGCCAGCAGCCTCGGACGCACAGAGAACTATGGCTACACCTTC. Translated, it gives CASSLGRTENYGYTF.

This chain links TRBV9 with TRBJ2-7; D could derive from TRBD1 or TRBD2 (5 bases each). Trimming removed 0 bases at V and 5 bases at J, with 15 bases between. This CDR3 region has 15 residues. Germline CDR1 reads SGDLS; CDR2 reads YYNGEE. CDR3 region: CASSVAQGDGHEQYF. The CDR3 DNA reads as TGTGCCAGCAGCGTAGCTCAAGGGGACGGCCACGAGCAGTACTTC.